The entry that follows covers one TCR beta chain sequence. What it recognizes is unknown. This sample stems from a study of graft-versus-host responses after intestinal transplantation. Study overall: Multivisceral, liver-intestinal, or isolated intestinal grafts went to recipients. Once they had received anti-thymocyte globulin induction, all recipients took tacrolimus and steroids for around 3 years. Overall study findings and caveats: Allograft clonal ratios (graft-versus-host to host-versus-graft) were high in patients who had graft-donor T cell macrochimerism. Present in recipient marrow, GvH clones included some that appeared first in ileum or blood.

Assay used: immunoSEQ multiplex PCR; TCRdb lists only in-frame clones, some missing. The sample has some 100,000 clones, approximately 90% seen once. The TCR sequence derives from a human donor who was the organ donor for an intestinal transplant. The sequencing used unstimulated CD8+ T cells sorted from spleen or lymph node cells, collected before transplant.

CDR3 sequence: CASSYSGGGHQPQHF. CDR3 nucleotides: TGTGCCAGCAGTTACTCGGGAGGTGGGCATCAGCCCCAGCATTTT. This rearrangement joins TRBV6-5 to TRBJ1-5; D call uncertain. The V end lost 0 bases, the J end lost 5 bases, and 11 bases lay between the germline ends. The CDR3 is 15 residues long. Germline CDR1 is MNHEY and CDR2 is SVGAGI.